This T cell receptor (beta chain) was observed in a study of cytotoxic CD8 clonotypes in ibrutinib-treated CLL. Study findings and constraints: Baseline levels of clonality went above those of age-matched healthy donors and moved with circulating CD8+ T-cell counts. Sampling schedules were unmatched across sustained-remission and progressing patients.

Libraries were prepared by immunoSEQ multiplex PCR; TCRdb keeps only in-frame clonotypes and omits some of them. The sample includes roughly 220,000 clones, 60% to 80% seen only once; the top ten take roughly 5.8%. Germline CDR1 and CDR2: MDHEN and SYDVKM. The CDR3 runs to 13 residues. J lost 4 bases, V lost 8 bases, and 4 bases had no gene match. Note on this clone: Its antigen is not known.

This clonotype was sampled from a human donor with chronic lymphocytic leukemia. The input for sequencing was PBMCs, taken after 12 months of ibrutinib treatment. V usage is TRBV28 and J usage is TRBJ1-5, with 8 bases that match TRBD1. The CDR3 DNA reads as TGTGCCAGCGGACAGGGATGGAATCAGCCCCAGCATTTT. The encoded protein is CASGQGWNQPQHF.